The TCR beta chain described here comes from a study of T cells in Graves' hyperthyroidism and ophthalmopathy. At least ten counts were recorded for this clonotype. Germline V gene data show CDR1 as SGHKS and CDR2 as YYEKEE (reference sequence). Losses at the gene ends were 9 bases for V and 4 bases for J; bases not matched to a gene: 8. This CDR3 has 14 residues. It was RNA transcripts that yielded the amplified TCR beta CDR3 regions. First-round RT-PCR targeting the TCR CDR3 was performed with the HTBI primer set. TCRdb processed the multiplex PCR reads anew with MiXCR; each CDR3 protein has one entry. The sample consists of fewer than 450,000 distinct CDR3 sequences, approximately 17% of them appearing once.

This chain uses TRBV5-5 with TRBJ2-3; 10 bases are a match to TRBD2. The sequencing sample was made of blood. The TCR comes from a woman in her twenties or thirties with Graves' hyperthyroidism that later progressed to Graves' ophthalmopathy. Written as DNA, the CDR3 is TGTGCCACCCTAGCGGGAGATGGGCCAGATACGCAGTATTTT. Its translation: CATLAGDGPDTQYF.